Given below is one T cell receptor (beta chain) in context. This receptor's antigen is unknown. Per-base quality was not reported, and no clone a single base away is much larger than it. The time point label of this sample denotes: about 28 days (+/-7) after the second vaccine dose. Because spike-specific TCR depth and breadth did not differ between the two schedules, AZD1222 recipients who got a second dose at roughly 4 weeks were pooled with those who got a second dose at roughly 12 weeks. The vaccinee samples were drawn from two UK trials, COV001 and COV002, one of which was a single-blind randomized controlled phase 2/3 trial testing AZD1222 (ChAdOx1 nCoV-19) in healthy adults. For TCRbeta chain sequencing, PBMC samples from trial participants were taken at day 0 and at day 28 after the second dose. This specimen comes from a study of T cell responses to AZD1222 COVID-19 vaccine (dated by TCRdb to the early 2020s). In the study overall: TCR sequencing covered roughly 230 trial participants: 200 to 210 given two doses of AZD1222 and 26 given two doses of MenACWY control vaccine. Trial participants were enrolled by age into 18-55, 56-69 and 70-plus year subgroups, with around 150, 28 and 57 TCR-sequenced participants respectively. What the authors observed across the whole study: Vaccine-associated CD4 TCRs spanned the whole spike protein, with dominant responses in regions 160-218 and 743-854. Only six AZD1222 recipients were SARS-CoV-2 seropositive at baseline, limiting conclusions about previously exposed vaccinees. Participants were mostly white British and included more females than males, and it was suggested by the authors that clonal diversity may have been underestimated. Epitopes outside the regions mutated in the B.1.351 and B.1.1.7 variants were reportedly recognized by nearly half of the unique spike-specific TCRs. Because no day 14 peak-response samples were available, repertoires were characterized only after the peak T cell response. After two AZD1222 doses, both the breadth and the depth of spike-specific TCRs were significantly higher than at day 0 and than in MenACWY recipients. The 56-69-year group was small, and its depth increase did not reach significance, likely because of low power.

The CDR3, from cysteine to phenylalanine, totals 14 residues. Here the CDR3 DNA is all that survives: 42 bases in frame from base 1. Based on the germline V gene, the CDR1 and CDR2 sequences are MDHEN and SYDVKM. Between the V and J ends, shortened by 0 bases and 3 bases respectively, the junction contains 7 bases. The CDR3 regions of human TCRbeta chains were subjected to immunosequencing. The original methods were these. Repertoire TCRs were checked for matches against a reference library of SARS-CoV-2-specific TCRs that had been generated using the MIRA antigen-specificity platform. Breadth was defined as the fraction of unique TCRs that were SARS-CoV-2-associated, and depth was defined as the fraction of total T cells that were SARS-CoV-2-associated. Using the MIRA data, each spike-specific TCR was assigned both to the spike region to which the TCR was reactive and to a CD4 or CD8 class. Log10-transformed breadth and depth values were compared by one-way ANOVA with Sidak's multiple comparisons tests. Here the immuneACCESS table is served through TCRdb, limited to in-frame sequences with V and J called. Missing clones are a known gap in these copies; in checked studies unresolved V genes cover under half, and the rest lacks a known reason. D and trimming come from the DNA, and the V and J calls and clone size come from that table. This sample lists some 120,000 clones; about 79% were detected once. The ten biggest clones cover about 29% of the sample.

This clonotype originated in an adult who received the AZD1222 COVID-19 vaccine. Recombination linked TRBV28 to TRBJ2-3; TRBD2 is a possible D gene, resting on 6 matching bases. This material consisted of peripheral blood, taken 28 days after the second AZD1222 dose. The DNA is as follows: TGTGCCAGCAGTTTATGGGGGAGGACAGATACGCAGTATTTT. The translation is CASSLWGRTDTQYF.